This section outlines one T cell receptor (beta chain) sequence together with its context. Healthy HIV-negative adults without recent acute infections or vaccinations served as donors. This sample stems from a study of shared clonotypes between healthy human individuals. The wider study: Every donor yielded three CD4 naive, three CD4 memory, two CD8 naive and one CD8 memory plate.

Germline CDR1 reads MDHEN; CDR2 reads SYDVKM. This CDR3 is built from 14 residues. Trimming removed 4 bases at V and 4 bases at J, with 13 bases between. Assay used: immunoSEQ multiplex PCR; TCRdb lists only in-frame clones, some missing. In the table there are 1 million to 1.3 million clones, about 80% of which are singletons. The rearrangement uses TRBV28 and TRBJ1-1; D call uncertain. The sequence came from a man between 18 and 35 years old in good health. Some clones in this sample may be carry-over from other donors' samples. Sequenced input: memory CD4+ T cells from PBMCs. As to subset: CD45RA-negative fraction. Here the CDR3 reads CASSSPGLATEAFF. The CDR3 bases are TGTGCCAGCAGTTCACCCGGGTTGGCCACTGAAGCTTTCTTT.